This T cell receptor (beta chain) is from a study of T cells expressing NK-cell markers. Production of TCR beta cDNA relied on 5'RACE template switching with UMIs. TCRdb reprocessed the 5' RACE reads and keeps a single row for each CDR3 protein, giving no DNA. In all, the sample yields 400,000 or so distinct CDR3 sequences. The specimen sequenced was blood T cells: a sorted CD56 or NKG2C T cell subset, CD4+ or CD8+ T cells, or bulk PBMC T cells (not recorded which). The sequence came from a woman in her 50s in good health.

The CDR3 sequence: CASSPRTGRSSGANVLTF. The J gene is TRBJ2-6, the V gene TRBV7-8; TCRdb picks TRBD1, but there is no DNA to check that call. The CDR3 consists of 18 residues. CDR1 SGHVS and CDR2 FQNEAQ come from the germline V gene.